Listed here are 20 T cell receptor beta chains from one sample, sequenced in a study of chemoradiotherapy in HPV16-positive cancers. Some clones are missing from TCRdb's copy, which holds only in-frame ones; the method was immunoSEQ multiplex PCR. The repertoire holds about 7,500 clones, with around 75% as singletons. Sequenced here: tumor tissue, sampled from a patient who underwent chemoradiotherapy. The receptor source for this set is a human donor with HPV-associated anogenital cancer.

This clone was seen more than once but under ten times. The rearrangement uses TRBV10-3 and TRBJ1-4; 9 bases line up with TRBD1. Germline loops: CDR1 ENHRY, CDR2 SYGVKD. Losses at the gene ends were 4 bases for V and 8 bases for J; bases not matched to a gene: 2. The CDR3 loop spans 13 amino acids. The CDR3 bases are TGTGCCATCAGTGGACAGGGGGACGAAAAACTGTTTTTT. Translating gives CAISGQGDEKLFF.

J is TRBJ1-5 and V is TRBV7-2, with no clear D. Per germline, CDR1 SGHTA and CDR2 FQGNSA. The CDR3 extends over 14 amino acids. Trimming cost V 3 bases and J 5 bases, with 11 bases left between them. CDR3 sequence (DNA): TGTGCCAGCAGCTTTAAACTGACGGATCAGCCCCAGCATTTT. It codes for CASSFKLTDQPQHF.

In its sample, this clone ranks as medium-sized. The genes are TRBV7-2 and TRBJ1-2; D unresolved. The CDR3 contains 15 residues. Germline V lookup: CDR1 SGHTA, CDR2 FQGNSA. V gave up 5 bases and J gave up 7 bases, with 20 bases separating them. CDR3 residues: CASSSAETGSFGYTF. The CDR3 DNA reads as TGTGCCAGCAGCAGCGCGGAGACTGGGAGTTTTGGCTACACCTTC.

For the CDR3, the DNA is TGCGCCAGCAGCCATCCTATGGGACTAGGGAACACCGGGGAGCTGTTTTTT. Translated, it gives CASSHPMGLGNTGELFF. This sequence joins TRBV4-3 and TRBJ2-2; 8 bases align to TRBD2. From germline, CDR1 is LGHNA and CDR2 YSLEER. V shed 3 bases, J shed 1 base, and the junction held 7 bases outside the gene matches. This CDR3 is built from 17 residues.

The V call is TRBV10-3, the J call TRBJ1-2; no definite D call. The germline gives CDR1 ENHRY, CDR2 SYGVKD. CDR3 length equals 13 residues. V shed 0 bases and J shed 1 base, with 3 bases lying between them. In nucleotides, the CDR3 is TGTGCCATCAGTGAGTCGGGTAACTATGGCTACACCTTC. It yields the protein CAISESGNYGYTF.

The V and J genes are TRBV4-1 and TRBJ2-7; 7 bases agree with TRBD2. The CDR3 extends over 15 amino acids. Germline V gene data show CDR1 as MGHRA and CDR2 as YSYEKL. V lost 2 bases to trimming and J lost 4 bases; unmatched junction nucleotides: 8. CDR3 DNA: TGCGCCAGCAGCCAACGCCTAGCGGAGGGGTACGAGCAGTACTTC. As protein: CASSQRLAEGYEQYF.

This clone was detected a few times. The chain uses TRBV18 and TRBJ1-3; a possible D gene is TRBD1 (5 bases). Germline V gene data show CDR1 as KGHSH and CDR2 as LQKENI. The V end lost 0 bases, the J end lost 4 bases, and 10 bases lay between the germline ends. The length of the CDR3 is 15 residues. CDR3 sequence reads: CASSPPARVGNTIYF. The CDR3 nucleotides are TGTGCCAGCTCACCACCCGCCAGGGTCGGAAACACCATATATTTT.

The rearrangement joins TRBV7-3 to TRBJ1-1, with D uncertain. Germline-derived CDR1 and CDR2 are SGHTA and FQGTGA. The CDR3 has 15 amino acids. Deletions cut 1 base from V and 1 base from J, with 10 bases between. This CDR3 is CASSLNSYRNTEAFF. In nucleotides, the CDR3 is TGTGCCAGCAGCTTAAATAGTTACAGGAACACTGAAGCTTTCTTT.

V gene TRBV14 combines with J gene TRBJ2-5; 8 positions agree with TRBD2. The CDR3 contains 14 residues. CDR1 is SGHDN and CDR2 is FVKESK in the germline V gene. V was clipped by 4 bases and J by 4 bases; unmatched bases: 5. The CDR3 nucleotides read TGTGCCAGCAGCCCCGGGGGGGCGGGAGAGACCCAGTACTTC. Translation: CASSPGGAGETQYF.

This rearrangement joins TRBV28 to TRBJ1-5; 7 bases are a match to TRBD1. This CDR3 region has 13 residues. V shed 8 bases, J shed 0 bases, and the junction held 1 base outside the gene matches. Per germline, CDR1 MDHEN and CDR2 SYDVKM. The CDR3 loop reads CASGQDSNQPQHF. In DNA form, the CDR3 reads TGTGCCAGCGGACAGGATAGCAATCAGCCCCAGCATTTT.

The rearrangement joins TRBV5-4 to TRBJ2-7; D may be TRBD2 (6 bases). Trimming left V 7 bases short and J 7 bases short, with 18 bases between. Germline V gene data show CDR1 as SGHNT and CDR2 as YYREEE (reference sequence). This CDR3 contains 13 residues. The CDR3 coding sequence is TGTGCCAGCTCCAGACTTGGGGCGGGGGAGCAGTACTTC. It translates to CASSRLGAGEQYF.

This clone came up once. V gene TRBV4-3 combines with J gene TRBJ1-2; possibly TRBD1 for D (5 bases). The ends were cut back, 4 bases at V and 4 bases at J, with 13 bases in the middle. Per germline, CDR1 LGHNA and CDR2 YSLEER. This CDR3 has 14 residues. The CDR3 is CASSLEGTVYGYTF. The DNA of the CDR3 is TGCGCCAGCAGCCTTGAAGGGACCGTCTATGGCTACACCTTC.

This CDR3 reads CASGSPPGQVGYEQYF. In nucleotides, the CDR3 is TGTGCTAGTGGTTCCCCCCCGGGACAGGTTGGCTACGAGCAGTACTTC. The chain uses TRBV12-5 and TRBJ2-7, with TRBD1 identical over 8 bases. Germline-derived CDR1 and CDR2 are LGHNT and FRNRAP. This CDR3 is 16 amino acids long. V lost 4 bases to trimming and J lost 3 bases; unmatched junction nucleotides: 11.

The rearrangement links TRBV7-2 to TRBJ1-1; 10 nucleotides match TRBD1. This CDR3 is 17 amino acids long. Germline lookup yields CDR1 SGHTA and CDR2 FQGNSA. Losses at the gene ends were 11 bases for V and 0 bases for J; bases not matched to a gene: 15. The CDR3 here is CASAYGTGAVMNTEAFF. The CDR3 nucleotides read TGTGCCTCAGCTTATGGGACAGGGGCGGTCATGAACACTGAAGCTTTCTTT.

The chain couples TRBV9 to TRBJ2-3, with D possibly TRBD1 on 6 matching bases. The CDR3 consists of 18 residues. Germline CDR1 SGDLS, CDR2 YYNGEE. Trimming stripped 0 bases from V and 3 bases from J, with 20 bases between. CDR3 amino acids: CASSVGGGLGMTTDTQYF. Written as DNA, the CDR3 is TGTGCCAGCAGCGTAGGAGGGGGTTTGGGAATGACGACAGATACGCAGTATTTT.

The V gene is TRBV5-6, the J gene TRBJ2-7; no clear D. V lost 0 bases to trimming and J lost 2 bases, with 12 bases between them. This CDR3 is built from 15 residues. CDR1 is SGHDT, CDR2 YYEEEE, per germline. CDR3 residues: CASSLAHRGTYEQYF. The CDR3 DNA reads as TGTGCCAGCAGCTTGGCTCACAGAGGCACCTACGAGCAGTACTTC.

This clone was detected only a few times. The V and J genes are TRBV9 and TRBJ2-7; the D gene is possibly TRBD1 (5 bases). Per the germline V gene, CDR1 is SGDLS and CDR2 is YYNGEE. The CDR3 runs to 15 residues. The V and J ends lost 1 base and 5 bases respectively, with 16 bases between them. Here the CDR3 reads CASSVQGAPVDEQYF. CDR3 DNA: TGTGCCAGCAGCGTACAGGGTGCCCCGGTGGACGAGCAGTACTTC. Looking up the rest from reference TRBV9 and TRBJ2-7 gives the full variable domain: DSGVTQTPKHLITATGQRVTLRCSPRSGDLSVYWYQQSLDQGLQFLIQYYNGEERAKGNILERFSAQQFPDLHSELNLSSLELGDSALYFCASSVQGAPVDEQYFGPGTRLTVT.

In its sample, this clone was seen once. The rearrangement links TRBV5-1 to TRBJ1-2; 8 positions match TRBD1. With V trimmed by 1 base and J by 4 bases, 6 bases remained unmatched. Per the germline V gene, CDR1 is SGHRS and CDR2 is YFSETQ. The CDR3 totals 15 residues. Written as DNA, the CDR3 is TGCGCCAGCAGCTTGTCCCCACAGGGGGGCTATGGCTACACCTTC. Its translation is CASSLSPQGGYGYTF. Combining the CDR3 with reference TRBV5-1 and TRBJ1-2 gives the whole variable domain KAGVTQTPRYLIKTRGQQVTLSCSPISGHRSVSWYQQTPGQGLQFLFEYFSETQRNKGNFPGRFSGRQFSNSRSEMNVSTLELGDSALYLCASSLSPQGGYGYTFGSGTRLTVV.

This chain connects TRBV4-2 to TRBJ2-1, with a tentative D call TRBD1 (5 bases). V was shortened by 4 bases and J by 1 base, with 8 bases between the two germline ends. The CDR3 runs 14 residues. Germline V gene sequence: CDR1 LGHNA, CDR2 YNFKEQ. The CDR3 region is CASSLDTSYNEQFF. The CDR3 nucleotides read TGTGCCAGCAGCCTGGACACTTCCTACAATGAGCAGTTCTTC.

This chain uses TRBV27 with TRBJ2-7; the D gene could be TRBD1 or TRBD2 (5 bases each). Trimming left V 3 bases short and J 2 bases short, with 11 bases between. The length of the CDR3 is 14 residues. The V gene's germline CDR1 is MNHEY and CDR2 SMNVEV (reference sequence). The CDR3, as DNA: TGTGCCAGCAGTTTGGGGACCCTAGCCTACGAGCAGTACTTC. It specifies CASSLGTLAYEQYF.